This TCR beta chain is from a study of human T cells and chemical hapten exposure. Study-level information: Patients, a majority of them female, were diagnosed with alopecia areata, totalis or universalis.

Time point denoted: patch test 1, 2 weeks after DPC sensitization. As to treatment: therapeutic diphenylcyclopropenone sensitization with weekly scalp DPC. Study outcomes and limitations: Compared with pre-sensitization or healthy control sets, expanded TCRs clustered more.

The CDR3 is made up of 15 amino acids. V was clipped by 5 bases and J by 0 bases, with 13 bases between them. Germline lookup yields CDR1 DFQATT and CDR2 SNEGSKA (reference sequence). TCRdb itself ran the RACE reads through MiXCR, one entry per CDR3 protein. Among fewer than 400,000 distinct CDR3 sequences, 6% to 8.5% were seen once, and the ten largest hold around 8.2%. This clonotype was seen only a few times. What it binds is unknown. The clonotype was recovered from a young woman with alopecia areata. Some clones in this sample may be carry-over from other donors' samples. Material: whole blood, obtained in connection with sensitization to the hapten diphenylcyclopropenone (DPC). This chain joins TRBV20-1 and TRBJ2-2; possibly TRBD1 for D (6 bases). Written as DNA, the CDR3 is TGCAGTGCTTCGGCGACAGGATCGAACACCGGGGAGCTGTTTTTT. It encodes CSASATGSNTGELFF.